The sequence of this T cell receptor beta chain was determined in a study of OX40 agonist ivuxolimab in advanced cancers. Study-level background: Ivuxolimab was a fully human IgG2 agonistic monoclonal antibody targeting the costimulatory receptor OX40 (CD134). Intravenous ivuxolimab was administered to patients every 2 weeks at six dose levels: 0.01, 0.1, 0.3, 1.5, 3 and 10 mg/kg. Among the approximately 50 dose-escalation patients, about 20 had hepatocellular carcinoma, roughly 15 melanoma, 9 renal cell carcinoma and 9 head and neck cancer. In the dose-escalation cohort, 70% to 85% of patients were male, and the mean age was roughly 60 years, with a range of 23 to 79. Prior anti-PD-1, anti-PD-L1 or anti-CTLA-4 therapy was permitted, and 40% of dose-escalation patients had received checkpoint inhibitors. Partial responses were achieved by three dose-escalation patients, of whom one had hepatocellular carcinoma and two had cutaneous melanoma. Peripheral TCRbeta sequencing aimed to test whether ivuxolimab altered TCR sequence diversity and caused clonal T-cell expansion. The paper covers the monotherapy dose-escalation part of the phase I ivuxolimab trial, which included N of about 51 patients.

The trial excluded patients who had a history of autoimmune disease or were on systemic immunosuppression. In every dose cohort, peripheral blood was drawn for TCR sequencing at baseline, cycle 4 day 1, and cycle 7 day 1. Samples came from an open-label, multicenter, first-in-human phase I dose-escalation trial of ivuxolimab. Adults with locally advanced or metastatic head and neck squamous cell, hepatocellular, melanoma or renal cell carcinoma were enrolled in the trial. CD4+ and CD8+ T cells were sorted separately from peripheral blood before TCR sequencing. Comments on this clone: Its antigen is still unknown. Within one base of it there is no much larger clone, and no base qualities were kept.

The CDR3 measures 16 amino acids from cysteine to phenylalanine. Just CDR3 DNA is preserved here, 48 bases in frame from base 1. Trimming leaves V shorter by 0 bases and J shorter by 3 bases, with the junction holding 5 bases beyond the gene matches. Reading the germline V gene gives CDR1 SGHDT and CDR2 YYEEEE. What the authors observed across the whole study: At doses of 0.1 to 3.0 mg/kg, clonal expansion of both CD4+ and CD8+ T cells in blood was seen between baseline and week 6. Low levels of normalized T-cell clonal expansion were also seen in some nonresponding patients. The antigen specificity of the peripheral T cells that underwent clonal expansion was not determined. On average, CD8+ T cells showed more expanded clones than CD4+ T cells after ivuxolimab. In the 0.1-3.0 mg/kg groups, partial responders had among the lowest normalized peripheral clonal expansion, particularly in CD8+ T cells.

To sequence the TCRbeta CDR3 region, genomic DNA was isolated from the sorted cells. The immunoSEQ Assay was used for sequencing of TCRbeta CDR3 regions. TCRdb holds this immuneACCESS table with in-frame rearrangements only. Some clones are missing; in checked studies, unresolved V genes explain under half, and the rest has no known cause. The sample records some 17,000 clones, around 93% of which are singletons. The ten biggest clones cover less than 9.5% of the sample. The TCR was taken from an adult with an advanced solid tumor such as melanoma, head and neck, liver or kidney cancer. Sequencing was performed on CD4+ or CD8+ T cells sorted from blood, taken in a trial of the OX40 agonist ivuxolimab. The chain links TRBV5-6 with TRBJ2-7; TRBD2 matches 11 bases in the middle. CDR3 loop: CASSLGLAGLIYEQYF. The nucleotide sequence is given as TGTGCCAGCAGCTTGGGACTAGCGGGACTCATCTACGAGCAGTACTTC.